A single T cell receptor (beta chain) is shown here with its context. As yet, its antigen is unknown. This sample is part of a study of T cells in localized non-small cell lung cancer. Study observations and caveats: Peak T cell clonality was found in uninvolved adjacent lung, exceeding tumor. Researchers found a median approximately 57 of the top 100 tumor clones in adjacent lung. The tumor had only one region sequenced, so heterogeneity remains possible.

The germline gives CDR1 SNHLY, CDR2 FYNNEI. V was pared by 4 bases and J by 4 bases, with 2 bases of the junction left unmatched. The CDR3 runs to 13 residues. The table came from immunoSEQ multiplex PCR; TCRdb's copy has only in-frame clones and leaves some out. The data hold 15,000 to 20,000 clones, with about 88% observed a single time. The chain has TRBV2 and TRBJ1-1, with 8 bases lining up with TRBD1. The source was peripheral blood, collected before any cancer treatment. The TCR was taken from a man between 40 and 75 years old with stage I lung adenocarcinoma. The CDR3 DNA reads TGTGCCAGCAGTGCAACAGGGGGCACTGAAGCTTTCTTT. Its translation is CASSATGGTEAFF.